This is a list of T cell receptor beta chains from one sample in a study of cytomegalovirus exposure and HLA in healthy donors. Produced via immunoSEQ multiplex PCR; TCRdb's table is partial and in-frame only. The table lists tens of thousands of clones, roughly 94% of them singletons. Sequencing input: PBMCs. The source is a man between 18 and 35 years old in good health and CMV-seropositive. Both conserved end residues are part of each CDR3. A D gene is named only where the DNA matches it firmly. Clone size is stated in some rows and not others, as once, few, many or a class when expanded.

v_gene	d_gene	j_gene	abundance	CDR3nt	CDR3aa
TRBV28	-	TRBJ1-4	-	TGTGCCAGCAGTACTCAAGCAGGGGTTGGTGAAAAACTGTTTTTT	CASSTQAGVGEKLFF
TRBV4-1	-	TRBJ2-7	-	TGCGCCAGCAGCCAAAGAGGCCCCTCCTACGAGCAGTACTTC	CASSQRGPSYEQYF
TRBV18	TRBD1	TRBJ2-6	-	TGTGCCAGCTCAAATACAGACAGGGTTTTAAGTGGGGCCAACGTCCTGACTTTC	CASSNTDRVLSGANVLTF
TRBV19	-	TRBJ2-2	-	TGTGCCAGTAAGGCCTGGAGGGGGCGGAGGGACCAGGCCGGGGAGCTGTTTTTT	CASKAWRGRRDQAGELFF
TRBV2	-	TRBJ1-5	once	TGTGCCAGCAGTGAGTCAGGTATGGACGCTAGCCAGCCCCAGCATTTT	CASSESGMDASQPQHF
TRBV9	TRBD2	TRBJ2-1	-	TGTGCCAGCAGCGTATTAGTGGGACTAGCGGGGGCGGATGAGCAGTTCTTC	CASSVLVGLAGADEQFF
TRBV18	-	TRBJ1-1	-	TGTGCCAGCTCACCACCGCGGGTGCACACTGAAGCTTTCTTT	CASSPPRVHTEAFF
TRBV30	TRBD1	TRBJ1-1	few	TGTGCCTGGGTTACCGGGACAGGGGACACTGAAGCTTTCTTT	CAWVTGTGDTEAFF
TRBV6-1	-	TRBJ2-2	few	TGTGCCAGCAGTGAAGCTACAGAGTTGGGCGCCGGGGAGCTGTTTTTT	CASSEATELGAGELFF
TRBV6-1	TRBD1	TRBJ1-1	-	TGTGCCAGCAAGGGACAGGGGCACCGGCCCTTTGAAGCTTTCTTT	CASKGQGHRPFEAFF
TRBV5-1	-	TRBJ2-2	-	TGCGCCAGCAGCTTCACAGGGATAAACACCGGGGAGCTGTTTTTT	CASSFTGINTGELFF
TRBV7-2	-	TRBJ1-5	-	TGTGCCAGCAGCTTAAGCGGGGATCTTCAGCCCCAGCATTTT	CASSLSGDLQPQHF
TRBV27	TRBD1	TRBJ2-5	-	TGTGCCAGCAGTTTGACGGGGACAGGGCTGAAGGGCACCCAGTACTTC	CASSLTGTGLKGTQYF
TRBV28	-	TRBJ1-2	-	TGTGCCAGCAGTTTAGGAGGGACCTGGAGCTATGGCTACACCTTC	CASSLGGTWSYGYTF
TRBV28	-	TRBJ2-1	-	TGTGCCAGCAGTCCGTCGGAGGGACTCGCCCGATACAATGAGCAGTTCTTC	CASSPSEGLARYNEQFF
TRBV2	TRBD1	TRBJ1-4	once	TGTGCCAGCATAGGGGACAGGGGGAATGAAAAACTGTTTTTT	CASIGDRGNEKLFF
TRBV4-1	-	TRBJ1-1	-	TGCGCCAGCAGCCCTCTGGGCACCACTGAAGCTTTCTTT	CASSPLGTTEAFF
TRBV15	-	TRBJ2-2	-	TGTGCCACCAGCAGAGATACCGGGGGGCGAACCGGGGAGCTGTTTTTT	CATSRDTGGRTGELFF
TRBV15	-	TRBJ1-2	-	TGTGCCACCAGCAGAGATCTAGGGGGTAACTATGGCTACACCTTC	CATSRDLGGNYGYTF
TRBV27	-	TRBJ1-2	once	TGTGCCAGCAGTTTATCGAGACAGTCTGGCTACACCTTC	CASSLSRQSGYTF
TRBV27	-	TRBJ2-2	-	TGTGCCACCGCGGATGCCGGGGAGCTGTTTTTT	CATADAGELFF
TRBV6-1	-	TRBJ2-5	few	TGTGCCAGCAGTGACTTACAGGGTGCTATGCAAGAGACCCAGTACTTC	CASSDLQGAMQETQYF
TRBV5-5	TRBD1	TRBJ2-1	-	TGTGCCAGCAGCTCGAGACAGGGGAATGAGCAGTTCTTC	CASSSRQGNEQFF
TRBV9	-	TRBJ2-1	-	TGTGCCAGCAGCGTAGGACAGAAAGAGCAGTTCTTC	CASSVGQKEQFF
TRBV10-3	-	TRBJ1-4	-	TGTGCCATCAGTGCGGGGGTTCCTAATGAAAAACTGTTTTTT	CAISAGVPNEKLFF
TRBV27	-	TRBJ1-4	-	TGTGCCAGCAGTTGGGGGGGCACTAATGAAAAACTGTTTTTT	CASSWGGTNEKLFF
TRBV7-6	-	TRBJ2-1	-	TGTGCCAGCAGCTTAGGTTGGACAGAGTACAATGAGCAGTTCTTC	CASSLGWTEYNEQFF
TRBV11-2	-	TRBJ2-2	-	TGTGCCAGCAGCTTCATTATAGCTTCGCAAGGAGGGGAGCTGTTTTTT	CASSFIIASQGGELFF
TRBV19	TRBD2	TRBJ2-3	-	TGTGCCAGTAGTTACGGGAGGCCAGCAGATACGCAGTATTTT	CASSYGRPADTQYF
TRBV19	TRBD2	TRBJ2-1	-	TGTGCCACGGGACTAGCGGACTACAATGAGCAGTTCTTC	CATGLADYNEQFF
TRBV18	-	TRBJ2-7	-	TGTGCCAGCTCACTCGGGACGGGACTCAGCTCCTACGAGCAGTACTTC	CASSLGTGLSSYEQYF
TRBV19	TRBD2	TRBJ2-2	-	TGTGCCAGTAGTATTCGGAGCGGGACGAACACCGGGGAGCTGTTTTTT	CASSIRSGTNTGELFF
TRBV12-5	TRBD1	TRBJ1-6	-	TGTGCTAGTGGTTCGATACAGGGGGCCCATAATTCACCCCTCCACTTT	CASGSIQGAHNSPLHF
TRBV27	TRBD1	TRBJ2-3	-	TGTGCCAGCGGTTCCGGACAGGGGGCGTCCGATACGCAGTATTTT	CASGSGQGASDTQYF
TRBV11-2	TRBD2	TRBJ2-1	-	TGTGCCAGCAGCTCCCCAGCGGGGAGGCACAATGAGCAGTTCTTC	CASSSPAGRHNEQFF
TRBV19	TRBD2	TRBJ2-3	-	TGTGCCAGTAGTAGTAGCGGGGGGGCCACAGATACGCAGTATTTT	CASSSSGGATDTQYF
TRBV9	TRBD1	TRBJ2-5	-	TGTGCCAGCAGCGCCAGGGACAGGATGGAGACCCAGTACTTC	CASSARDRMETQYF
TRBV4-2	-	TRBJ1-2	-	TGTGCCAGCAGCCAAGATATCCCTGGGGGGGGCTATGGCTACACCTTC	CASSQDIPGGGYGYTF
TRBV6-4	-	TRBJ1-2	-	TGTGCCAGCAGTGACTCGGGGGCCTCCTATGGCTACACCTTC	CASSDSGASYGYTF
TRBV28	TRBD1	TRBJ1-1	-	TGTGCCAGCAGTTTACCGCAGGGGGTCTCTGAAGCTTTCTTT	CASSLPQGVSEAFF
TRBV5-4	-	TRBJ2-3	-	TGTGCCAGCAGCTTGTTAACGGGCCTAGAGGGTACAGATACGCAGTATTTT	CASSLLTGLEGTDTQYF
TRBV6-1	-	TRBJ2-1	-	TGTGCCAGCAGTGATGTTATGGCGGAGACCTACAATGAGCAGTTCTTC	CASSDVMAETYNEQFF
TRBV6-1	TRBD1	TRBJ1-4	-	TGTGCCAGCAGTCTCGGGACAGGGGGCCTTGAAAAACTGTTTTTT	CASSLGTGGLEKLFF